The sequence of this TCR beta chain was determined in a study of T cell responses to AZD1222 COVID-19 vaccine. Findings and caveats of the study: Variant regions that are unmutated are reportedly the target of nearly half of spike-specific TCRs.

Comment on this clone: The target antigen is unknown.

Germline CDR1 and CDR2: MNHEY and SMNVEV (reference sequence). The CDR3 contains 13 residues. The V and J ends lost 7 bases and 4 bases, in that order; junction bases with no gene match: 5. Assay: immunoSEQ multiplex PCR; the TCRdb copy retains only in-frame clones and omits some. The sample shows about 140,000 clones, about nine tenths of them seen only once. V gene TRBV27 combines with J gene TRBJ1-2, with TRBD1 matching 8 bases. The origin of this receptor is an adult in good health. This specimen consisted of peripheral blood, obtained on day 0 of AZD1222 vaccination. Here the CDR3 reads CASKTGVSYGYTF. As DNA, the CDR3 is TGTGCCAGCAAGACAGGGGTATCCTATGGCTACACCTTC.